Sequencing of this T cell receptor (beta chain) was carried out in a study of early T cells in non-severe SARS-CoV-2 infection. Background on the study: Bulk RNA taken from unsorted whole blood was sequenced, leaving chains unpaired.

The study, taken as a whole, reports: CD4 and private specificities were missed by VDJdb matching, which favored anti-spike CD8 responses.

Separate cDNA molecules each had unique molecular identifiers attached to them. TCRdb used MiXCR to reprocess the 5' RACE reads, holding one entry per CDR3 protein. The table includes some 91,000 distinct CDR3 sequences, 11% detected once. This clonotype was seen a few times. Its target is not known. CDR1 and CDR2 from the germline V gene are SQVTM and ANQGSEA. This CDR3 contains 12 residues. Trimming pared 4 bases from V and 0 bases from J, leaving 7 bases between. The clonotype comes from an adult who was a healthcare worker with PCR-confirmed SARS-CoV-2 infection or an uninfected control (not recorded which). Sequenced material: whole blood, taken at baseline. This chain links TRBV29-1 with TRBJ2-7; D tentatively fits TRBD1 or TRBD2 (6 bases each). CDR3 coding DNA: TGCAGCGTTGGGGGGGCCTCCTACGAGCAGTACTTC. Its translation is CSVGGASYEQYF.